This T cell receptor beta chain was sequenced in a study of CD8+CD57+ T cells in acquired aplastic anemia. About the research overall: The average for DNA from sorted CD4+ and CD8+ cells was around 3.4 ug. Study findings and constraints: With respect to CD8+ Simpson's diversity, patients and controls did not differ significantly.

Details on this clonotype: Its antigen is still unknown.

Germline V gene lookup returns CDR1 SGHAT and CDR2 FQNNGV. The V end was cut by 7 bases, the J end by 5 bases, with 12 bases between. This CDR3 has 12 amino acids. Previously, flow cytometry had revealed CD8+CD57+ cell expansion in the patients chosen for sequencing. TCR beta VDJ and CDR3 profiling used genomic DNA as template. Each CDR3 protein gets one entry after TCRdb re-called the reads with MiXCR. Among around 210,000 distinct CDR3 sequences listed, more than 55% were seen once. The TCR was taken from a human donor with aplastic anemia. The material sequenced was sorted CD4+, CD8+, or CD8+CD57+ T cells (not recorded which) from PBMCs. The rearrangement links TRBV11-2 to TRBJ2-7, with D possibly matching TRBD1 (5 bases). This CDR3 reads CASTPNRNEQYF. The CDR3 DNA reads as TGTGCCAGCACCCCGAACAGGAACGAGCAGTACTTC.